The next 3 T cell receptor beta chains were all read from a single sample in a study of tumor and adjacent non-tumor tissue in lung cancer. The library came from three nested PCR rounds adapted from ARM-PCR protocols. Each CDR3 protein gets one entry after TCRdb re-called the multiplex PCR reads with MiXCR. The table has more than 75,000 distinct CDR3 sequences, about 80% seen once; the top ten hold around 30%. RNA was extracted from bulk tissue without any cell sorting. More than 3 cm separated this lung sample from the edge of the tumor. The sequencing input was distant non-tumor lung tissue. These TCRs come from a man aged 55 to 70 with small cell lung cancer.

With respect to this clonotype: Because the CDR3 is missing its conserved closing phenylalanine or tryptophan, this is likely a read error. The chain links TRBV12-3 or TRBV12-4 to TRBJ2-1; 11 bases map to TRBD2. The CDR3 loop spans 15 amino acids. The chain's CDR3 is CVSSRTSGSHNEQFL. The CDR3 DNA sequence: TGTGTCAGCAGCCGCACTAGCGGGAGTCACAATGAGCAGTTCTTA.

Note on this clonotype: This sequence may be a read error, since a much larger clone differs from it by one base. The chain uses TRBV20-1 and TRBJ2-1; D gene ambiguous. This CDR3 region has 13 residues. The V and J ends lost 6 bases and 15 bases respectively, with 24 bases between them. CDR1 DFQATT and CDR2 SNEGSKA come from the germline V gene (reference sequence). The CDR3 DNA reads as TGCAGTGCCGACCCTGATCACTCTAGGTCACCGTTCTTC. It translates to CSADPDHSRSPFF.

This clonotype was recorded a few times. The chain joins TRBV30 to TRBJ2-5; possibly TRBD2 for D (5 bases). V lost 2 bases to trimming and J lost 3 bases, with 10 bases between them. Germline values: CDR1 GTSNPN, CDR2 SVGIG (reference sequence). This CDR3 region has 13 residues. The CDR3, as DNA: TGTGCCTGGAGTATAACTAGGAAAGAGACCCAGTACTTC. It codes for CAWSITRKETQYF.